This T cell receptor beta chain stems from a study of control samples from healthy donors and cancer patients. This clone has a handful of counts. Trimming left V 6 bases short and J 5 bases short, with 16 bases between. CDR3 length: 15 amino acids. Germline values: CDR1 ENHRY, CDR2 SYGVKD. Only in-frame clones appear in the TCRdb table, and some are missing; sequencing was by immunoSEQ multiplex PCR. This sample carries around 29,000 clones, around three quarters of them seen once, and the ten largest clones take around 20%. The sequence came from a man aged 55 to 70 with head and neck cancer. The chain is built from TRBV10-3 and TRBJ2-2, with D perhaps matching TRBD1 (6 bases). Sequencing used PBMCs. As DNA, the CDR3 is TGTGCCATCAGAGGGCATCGGACAGATACCGGGGAGCTGTTTTTT. It encodes CAIRGHRTDTGELFF.